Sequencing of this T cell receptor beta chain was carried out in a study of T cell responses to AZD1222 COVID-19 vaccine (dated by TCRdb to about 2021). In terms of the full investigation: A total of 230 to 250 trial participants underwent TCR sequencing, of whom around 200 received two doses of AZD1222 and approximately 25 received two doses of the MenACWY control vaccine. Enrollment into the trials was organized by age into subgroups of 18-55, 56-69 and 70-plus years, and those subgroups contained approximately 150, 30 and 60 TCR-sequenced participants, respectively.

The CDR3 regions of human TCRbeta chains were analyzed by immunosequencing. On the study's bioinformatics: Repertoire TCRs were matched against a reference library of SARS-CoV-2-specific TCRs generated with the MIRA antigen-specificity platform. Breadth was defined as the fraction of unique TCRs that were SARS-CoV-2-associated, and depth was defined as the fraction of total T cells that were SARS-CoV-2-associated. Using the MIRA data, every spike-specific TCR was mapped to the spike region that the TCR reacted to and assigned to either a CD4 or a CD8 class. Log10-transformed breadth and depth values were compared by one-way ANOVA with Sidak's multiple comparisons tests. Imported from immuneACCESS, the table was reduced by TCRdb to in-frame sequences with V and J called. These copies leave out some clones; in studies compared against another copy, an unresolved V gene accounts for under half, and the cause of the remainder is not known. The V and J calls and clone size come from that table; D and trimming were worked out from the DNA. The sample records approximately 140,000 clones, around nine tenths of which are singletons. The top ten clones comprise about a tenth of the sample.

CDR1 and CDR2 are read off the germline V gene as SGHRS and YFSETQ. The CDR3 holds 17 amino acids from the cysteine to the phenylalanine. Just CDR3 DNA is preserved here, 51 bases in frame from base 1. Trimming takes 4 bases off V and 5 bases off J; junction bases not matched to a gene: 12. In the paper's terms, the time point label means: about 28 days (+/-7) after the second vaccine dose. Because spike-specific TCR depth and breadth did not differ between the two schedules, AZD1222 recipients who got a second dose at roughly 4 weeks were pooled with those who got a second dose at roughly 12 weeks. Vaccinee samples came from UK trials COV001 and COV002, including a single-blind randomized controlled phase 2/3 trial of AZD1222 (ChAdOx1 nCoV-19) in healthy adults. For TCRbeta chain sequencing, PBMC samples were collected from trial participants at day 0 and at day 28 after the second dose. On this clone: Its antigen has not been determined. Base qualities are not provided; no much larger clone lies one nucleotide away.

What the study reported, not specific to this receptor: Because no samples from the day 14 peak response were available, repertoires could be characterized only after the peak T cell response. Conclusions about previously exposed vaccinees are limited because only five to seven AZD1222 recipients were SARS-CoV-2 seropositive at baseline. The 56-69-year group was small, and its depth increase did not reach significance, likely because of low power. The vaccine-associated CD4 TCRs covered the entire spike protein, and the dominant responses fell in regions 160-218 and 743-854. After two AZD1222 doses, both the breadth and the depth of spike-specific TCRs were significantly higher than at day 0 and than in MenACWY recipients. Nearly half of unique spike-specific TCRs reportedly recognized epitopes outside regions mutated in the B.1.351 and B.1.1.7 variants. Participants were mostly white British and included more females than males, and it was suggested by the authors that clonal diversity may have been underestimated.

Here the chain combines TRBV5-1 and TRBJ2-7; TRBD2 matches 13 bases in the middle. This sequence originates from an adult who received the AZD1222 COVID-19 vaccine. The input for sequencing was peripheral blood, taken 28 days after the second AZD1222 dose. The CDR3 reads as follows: CASSPGLAGVPSNEQYF. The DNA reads TGCGCCAGCAGCCCCGGACTAGCGGGAGTTCCATCCAACGAGCAGTACTTC.